This section outlines one T cell receptor beta chain sequence together with its context. Antigen specificity is unknown. This sample includes further DNA sequences coding for the same CDR3. The data were obtained in a study of shared clonotypes between healthy human individuals. Regarding the study as a whole: Shared clonotypes across all four donors exceeded non-shared ones in generation probability. Naive subsets tended to show greater estimated richness than memory subsets.

The CDR3 is 15 amino acids. Trimming left V 0 bases short and J 0 bases short, with 8 bases between. CDR1 is SGHRS and CDR2 is YFSETQ in the germline V gene. Assay execution took place at the deep level. TCRdb keeps only in-frame clones here, not all; method: immunoSEQ multiplex PCR. Here the sample spans roughly 2 million clones, roughly 94% being singletons. In the CD4+ fraction, cells were divided into CD45RA+ naive and CD45RA-negative memory subsets. Input material: naive CD4+ T cells sorted from blood. Subset denoted: CD45RA+ positively selected. The source of this sequence is a young man in good health. The V and J genes are TRBV5-1 and TRBJ2-3; D not certain. The CDR3 sequence: CASSLDTASTDTQYF. The CDR3 DNA reads as TGCGCCAGCAGCTTGGACACAGCTAGCACAGATACGCAGTATTTT.